A selection of T cell receptor beta chains follows, all from one sample in a study of memory CD4+ T cells and cytomegalovirus serostatus. Clones were sequenced by immunoSEQ multiplex PCR, and TCRdb holds only the in-frame ones, with some missing. The table has about 50,000 clones, 65% to 85% seen once. Sequenced: memory CD4+ T cells from blood. The origin of the receptors is an adult in good health and CMV-seronegative. Each CDR3 is given with its conserved first and last residue. The order of the fields is CDR3 protein, CDR3 DNA, clone size, V gene, D gene, J gene. D genes are given only for firm matches. Part of the rows lack a size; the others show once, few, many or a class for expanded clones.

CDR3 protein: CASSIPGLMNTEAFF
CDR3 DNA: TGTGCCAGCAGCATTCCCGGACTGATGAACACTGAAGCTTTCTTT
clone size: NA
V gene: TRBV28
D gene: NA
J gene: TRBJ1-1

CDR3 protein: CASSFGTSGGLDEQFF
CDR3 DNA: TGTGCCAGCAGCTTCGGGACTAGCGGGGGTCTCGATGAGCAGTTCTTC
clone size: NA
V gene: TRBV7-9
D gene: TRBD2
J gene: TRBJ2-1

CDR3 protein: CASSQDLSIDQPQHF
CDR3 DNA: TGCGCCAGCAGCCAAGATTTGTCTATCGATCAGCCCCAGCATTTT
clone size: NA
V gene: TRBV4-3
D gene: NA
J gene: TRBJ1-5

CDR3 protein: CAIGTSGGTYEQYF
CDR3 DNA: TGTGCCATCGGGACTAGCGGGGGCACCTACGAGCAGTACTTC
clone size: NA
V gene: TRBV10-3
D gene: TRBD2
J gene: TRBJ2-7

CDR3 protein: CASSYGWATGYGYTF
CDR3 DNA: TGTGCCAGCAGTTACGGATGGGCCACAGGCTATGGCTACACCTTC
clone size: NA
V gene: TRBV6-5
D gene: NA
J gene: TRBJ1-2

CDR3 protein: CASSIHFEAFF
CDR3 DNA: TGTGCCAGTAGTATACACTTTGAAGCTTTCTTT
clone size: NA
V gene: TRBV19
D gene: NA
J gene: TRBJ1-1

CDR3 protein: CASSQQGEVTDTQYF
CDR3 DNA: TGCGCCAGCAGCCAGCAGGGAGAAGTCACAGATACGCAGTATTTT
clone size: NA
V gene: TRBV4-1
D gene: NA
J gene: TRBJ2-3

CDR3 protein: CASKGAGWETQYF
CDR3 DNA: TGTGCCAGCAAAGGGGCCGGGTGGGAGACCCAGTACTTC
clone size: NA
V gene: TRBV27
D gene: NA
J gene: TRBJ2-5

CDR3 protein: CASSKVGQGAGNTIYF
CDR3 DNA: NA
clone size: few
V gene: TRBV21-1
D gene: NA
J gene: TRBJ1-3

CDR3 protein: CASSVDRGYGYTF
CDR3 DNA: TGTGCCAGCAGTGTGGACAGGGGCTATGGCTACACCTTC
clone size: NA
V gene: TRBV6-1
D gene: TRBD1
J gene: TRBJ1-2

CDR3 protein: CAWSVTGVGGELFF
CDR3 DNA: TGTGCCTGGAGTGTAACAGGGGTGGGCGGGGAGCTGTTTTTT
clone size: NA
V gene: TRBV30
D gene: TRBD1
J gene: TRBJ2-2

CDR3 protein: CASSVKGEQGPWSRNEQFF
CDR3 DNA: TGTGCCAGCAGCGTAAAAGGGGAGCAGGGCCCTTGGTCTAGAAATGAGCAGTTCTTC
clone size: NA
V gene: TRBV9
D gene: NA
J gene: TRBJ2-1

CDR3 protein: CASSHGTGSQQAETQYF
CDR3 DNA: TGTGCCAGCAGCCACGGGACAGGGTCCCAACAAGCGGAGACCCAGTACTTC
clone size: NA
V gene: TRBV7-9
D gene: TRBD1
J gene: TRBJ2-5

CDR3 protein: CASSKGLNTEAFF
CDR3 DNA: TGTGCCAGCAGTAAAGGACTGAACACTGAAGCTTTCTTT
clone size: NA
V gene: TRBV2
D gene: NA
J gene: TRBJ1-1

CDR3 protein: CAWSREGAPGYNEQFF
CDR3 DNA: TGTGCCTGGAGTCGAGAGGGCGCCCCGGGGTACAATGAGCAGTTCTTC
clone size: NA
V gene: TRBV30
D gene: NA
J gene: TRBJ2-1

CDR3 protein: CASSRLYRGFSRAYEQYF
CDR3 DNA: TGTGCCAGCAGTCGCCTTTACAGGGGTTTTTCGAGGGCCTACGAGCAGTACTTC
clone size: NA
V gene: TRBV7-2
D gene: TRBD1
J gene: TRBJ2-7

CDR3 protein: CASSLAHGSYEQYF
CDR3 DNA: TGTGCCAGCAGCTTAGCCCACGGCTCCTACGAGCAGTACTTC
clone size: NA
V gene: TRBV7-6
D gene: NA
J gene: TRBJ2-7

CDR3 protein: CATHGAGVETQYF
CDR3 DNA: TGTGCCACCCACGGAGCGGGAGTTGAGACCCAGTACTTC
clone size: NA
V gene: TRBV19
D gene: TRBD2
J gene: TRBJ2-5

CDR3 protein: CASSSQGQSEKLFF
CDR3 DNA: TGTGCCAGCAGCTCACAGGGGCAAAGTGAAAAACTGTTTTTT
clone size: NA
V gene: TRBV6-1
D gene: TRBD1
J gene: TRBJ1-4